This TCR beta chain was captured by sequencing in a study of graft-versus-host responses after intestinal transplantation. Study summary: Among the recipients, all got anti-thymocyte globulin induction and then tacrolimus and steroids for approximately 3 years. Points from the study as a whole: Peak circulating GvH clone levels were associated with early post-transplant HvG declines. Subjects displaying graft-donor T cell macrochimerism possessed elevated graft-versus-host to host-versus-graft clonal ratios inside allografts.

The repertoire was sequenced with immunoSEQ multiplex PCR; TCRdb's copy has only in-frame clones and lacks some. The table lists thousands of clones, about 75% of them singletons. Notes on this clone: Its matching antigen is unknown.

Processed graft tissue released its intraepithelial and lamina propria lymphocytes. Per germline, CDR1 SGHDT and CDR2 YYEEEE. The CDR3 totals 15 residues. V was trimmed by 2 bases and J by 0 bases, leaving 11 bases between them. The V and J genes are TRBV5-6 and TRBJ1-2, with D unresolved. The TCR sequence derives from a human patient who received an intestinal transplant, so some T cells may come from the graft donor. The input for sequencing was ileum tissue, taken around 230 days after intestinal transplant. The CDR3 reads CASSFGVRSNYGYTF. The DNA for the CDR3 is TGTGCCAGCAGCTTCGGGGTCAGATCTAACTATGGCTACACCTTC.